The 11 T cell receptor beta chains below all came from one sample that was sequenced in a study of T-cell memory formation after mild COVID-19. In TCRdb, the 5' RACE reads were re-called with MiXCR into one record per CDR3 protein. The sample records about 250,000 distinct CDR3 sequences, about 20% being singletons. The sample consisted of PBMCs or a T cell subset sorted from them (not recorded which). The source is a man between 18 and 35 years old who had mild COVID-19 (a few samples of this study predate the infection). Cell type and time point are not known.

The sample holds a few counts of this clonotype. The V and J genes are TRBV4-1 and TRBJ2-7; D is tentatively TRBD1 or TRBD2 (5 bases each). The V gene's germline CDR1 is MGHRA and CDR2 YSYEKL. The CDR3 is 13 amino acids. The V gene lost 2 bases and the J gene lost 4 bases, with 9 bases spanning the gap. The CDR3 DNA reads as TGCGCCAGCAGCCAACAGGGAGATTACGAGCAGTACTTC. Its translation is CASSQQGDYEQYF.

The chain joins TRBV25-1 to TRBJ2-7, with 7 bases matching TRBD1. V lost 4 bases, J lost 3 bases, and 9 bases stayed unmatched. Per germline, CDR1 MGHDK and CDR2 SYGVNS. The CDR3 is made up of 15 amino acids. Here the CDR3 reads CASSVSTGSVYEQYF. DNA of the CDR3: TGTGCCAGCAGTGTCTCGACAGGGAGCGTCTACGAGCAGTACTTC.

This chain joins TRBV20-1 and TRBJ2-3; no definite D call. The length of the CDR3 is 14 residues. Germline lookup yields CDR1 DFQATT and CDR2 SNEGSKA (reference sequence). V dropped 0 bases and J dropped 0 bases, with 7 bases sitting between them. The CDR3 nucleotides are TGCAGTGCTAGAGACCCAAGTAGCACAGATACGCAGTATTTT. It translates to CSARDPSSTDTQYF.

This clonotype was observed a single time. The CDR3 reads CASSQEAGAPYEQYF. For the CDR3, the DNA is TGTGCCAGCAGCCAAGAAGCCGGGGCCCCCTACGAGCAGTACTTC. The chain recombines TRBV3-1 with TRBJ2-7, with D tentatively TRBD1 or TRBD2 (5 bases each). V was trimmed by 0 bases and J by 2 bases, leaving 11 bases between them. Germline V CDR1 and CDR2: LGHDT, YNNKEL (reference sequence). CDR3 length: 15 amino acids.

This clonotype has only a few counts. This rearrangement joins TRBV7-4 to TRBJ2-2, with 9 bases matching TRBD2. V dropped 5 bases and J dropped 7; count of bases not matched to a gene: 11. The germline V gene has CDR1 SGHVT and CDR2 SQSDAQ. This CDR3 has 16 residues. Here the CDR3 reads CASSPRLAVGIGELFF. In DNA form, the CDR3 reads TGTGCCAGCAGCCCCCGACTAGCGGTTGGAATCGGGGAGCTGTTTTTT. The whole variable domain, remainder taken from reference TRBV7-4 and TRBJ2-2, is GAGVSQSPRYKVAKRGRDVALRCDSISGHVTLYWYRQTLGQGSEVLTYSQSDAQRDKSGRPSGRFSAERPERSVSTLKIQRTEQGDSAVYLCASSPRLAVGIGELFFGEGSRLTVL.

This clonotype turned up a few times. The chain uses TRBV5-1 and TRBJ2-5, with TRBD2 matching 13 bases. CDR1 is SGHRS, CDR2 YFSETQ, per germline. The junction had 4 bases not matched to a gene; V was cut back by 3 bases and J by 5 bases. This CDR3 is 15 amino acids long. CDR3 sequence: CASSSGLAGDETQYF. The CDR3 DNA reads TGCGCCAGCAGCTCCGGACTAGCGGGGGACGAGACCCAGTACTTC.

The CDR3 spells CASSQERGRHYTF. CDR3 sequence (DNA): TGTGCCAGCAGCCAAGAAAGAGGACGGCACTACACCTTC. The genes are TRBV3-1 and TRBJ1-2; D remains unclear. Germline CDR1 reads LGHDT; CDR2 reads YNNKEL (reference sequence). The CDR3 covers 13 residues. Deletions cut 0 bases from V and 10 bases from J, with 12 bases between.

The chain links TRBV6-5 to TRBJ1-1; D remains unclear. CDR1 and CDR2 from the germline V gene are MNHEY and SVGAGI. Trimming removed 4 bases from V and 1 base from J, with 13 bases in between. This CDR3 is built from 15 residues. CDR3 bases: TGTGCCAGCAGTTCCCCGGGGAGAGCGAACACTGAAGCTTTCTTT. It codes for CASSSPGRANTEAFF.

This clonotype was recorded a few times. The rearrangement joins TRBV3-1 to TRBJ2-1, with 7 bases lining up with TRBD2. The CDR3 totals 15 residues. Looked up from germline, CDR1 is LGHDT and CDR2 is YNNKEL (reference sequence). V lost 2 bases to trimming and J lost 0 bases; unmatched junction nucleotides: 1. The CDR3 here is CASSQLAVSYNEQFF. CDR3 DNA sequence: TGTGCCAGCAGCCAACTAGCGGTCTCCTACAATGAGCAGTTCTTC.

This clonotype was seen a handful of times. The chain employs TRBV7-2 and TRBJ1-1; D unclear. Trimming shortened V by 3 bases and J by 5 bases, and 10 bases separated the two germline ends. Germline CDR1 and CDR2: SGHTA and FQGNSA. This CDR3 spans 13 amino acids. CDR3 protein: CASSLYTATEAFF. The DNA for the CDR3 is TGTGCCAGCAGCTTGTATACGGCTACTGAAGCTTTCTTT. The complete variable domain, with remaining parts taken from reference TRBV7-2 and TRBJ1-1, reads GAGVSQSPSNKVTEKGKDVELRCDPISGHTALYWYRQSLGQGLEFLIYFQGNSAPDKSGLPSDRFSAERTGGSVSTLTIQRTQQEDSAVYLCASSLYTATEAFFGQGTRLTVV.

The CDR3, as DNA: TGTGCCAGCTCACAGGGCAGGGACTACGAGCAGTACGTC. Translation: CASSQGRDYEQYV. The genes are TRBV18 and TRBJ2-7; a weak D match, TRBD1 (5 bases). V was pared by 4 bases and J by 3 bases, with 10 bases between. Germline CDR1 reads KGHSH; CDR2 reads LQKENI. The CDR3 extends over 13 amino acids.